Shown below are 28 T cell receptor beta chains from a single sample sequenced in a study of blood T cells in healthy people across ages. Combining a sample-barcoded 5' primer with a J-beta primer mix, a second PCR ran for 7 to 11 cycles. TCRdb independently ran MiXCR on the 5' RACE reads; one entry per CDR3 protein. This table has 1 million to 1.2 million distinct CDR3 sequences, less than 45% appearing once. Sequencing was done on a sample of blood. Every receptor here comes from a young man in good health.

Notes on this clonotype: One junction end does not reproduce the germline sequence, and a read error may be involved. The V call is TRBV9, the J call TRBJ1-4, with no clear D. The CDR3 is made up of 13 amino acids. Germline V lookup: CDR1 SGDLS, CDR2 YYNGEE. This CDR3 reads CAGSVDGNEKLFF. The DNA of the CDR3 is TGTGCCGGCAGCGTAGACGGGAATGAAAAACTGTTTTTT.

This clonotype was detected a few times. The chain combines TRBV29-1 with TRBJ1-2, with a possible D match to TRBD1 (5 bases). The CDR3 contains 11 residues. CDR1 is SQVTM and CDR2 is ANQGSEA in the germline V gene. The V and J ends lost 7 bases and 7 bases respectively, with 13 bases between them. The CDR3 spells CSAYRMSGYTF. CDR3 DNA sequence: TGCAGCGCATACAGGATGAGTGGCTACACCTTC.

The table lists this clonotype with a few counts. V usage is TRBV5-6 and J usage is TRBJ2-7; D ambiguous. The germline gives CDR1 SGHDT, CDR2 YYEEEE. This CDR3 is 14 amino acids long. Trimming took 4 bases from V and 2 from J, leaving 13 bases between them. CDR3 nucleotide sequence: TGTGCCAGCAGCCTCAGAGCTTCGGCCTACGAGCAGTACTTC. This gives the protein CASSLRASAYEQYF.

V gene TRBV5-6 combines with J gene TRBJ1-2; D is ambiguous. Germline loops: CDR1 SGHDT, CDR2 YYEEEE. There are 14 residues in the CDR3. With 2 bases removed from V and 3 bases from J, the gap between germline ends came to 11 bases. The CDR3: CASSFEGTDYGYTF. The CDR3 bases are TGTGCCAGCAGCTTCGAGGGCACCGACTATGGCTACACCTTC.

The chain combines TRBV6-2 or TRBV6-3 with TRBJ2-3; TRBD1 aligns across 10 bases. V gave up 6 bases and J gave up 0 bases; unmatched junction bases: 6. This CDR3 is built from 16 residues. Germline values: CDR1 MNHEY, CDR2 SVGEGT. Here the CDR3 reads CASSYGQGVSTDTQYF. The DNA of the CDR3 is TGTGCCAGCAGCTATGGACAGGGGGTGAGCACAGATACGCAGTATTTT.

Of note for this clonotype: One junction end disagrees with the germline gene, perhaps due to a read error. The rearrangement joins TRBV15 to TRBJ1-1; D gene unclear. Germline values: CDR1 LNHNV, CDR2 YYDKDF (reference sequence). CDR3 length: 12 amino acids. The CDR3 region has the DNA TGTGCCACCAGCAGAGAGAACTCTGAAGCTTTCTTT. This translates into CATSRENSEAFF. The full variable domain, completed using reference TRBV15 and TRBJ1-1, is DAMVIQNPRYQVTQFGKPVTLSCSQTLNHNVMYWYQQKSSQAPKLLFHYYDKDFNNEADTPDNFQSRRPNTSFCFLDIRSPGLGDTAMYLCATSRENSEAFFGQGTRLTVV.

This chain uses TRBV20-1 with TRBJ1-1, with 7 bases lining up with TRBD1. The V gene's germline CDR1 is DFQATT and CDR2 SNEGSKA (reference sequence). CDR3 length: 16 residues. The ends lost 5 bases at V and 3 bases at J; junction bases unmatched: 15. The CDR3 is CSAPRTGLLPDTEAFF. The CDR3 DNA reads as TGCAGTGCTCCCAGGACAGGTCTACTCCCGGACACTGAAGCTTTCTTT.

This chain connects TRBV2 to TRBJ2-5, with D hard to call. The V end was cut by 6 bases, the J end by 4 bases, with 15 bases between. Per the germline V gene, CDR1 is SNHLY and CDR2 is FYNNEI. The CDR3 is 14 amino acids. The CDR3 here is CASRPSAKRETQYF. The CDR3 region has the DNA TGTGCCAGCAGGCCTAGTGCCAAGCGAGAGACCCAGTACTTC.

DNA of the CDR3: TGCAGTGCTATCACGACTAGCGGGGGATACGAGCAGTACTTC. Its protein is CSAITTSGGYEQYF. The chain recombines TRBV20-1 with TRBJ2-7; 12 nucleotides line up with TRBD2. CDR3 length: 14 residues. V lost 4 bases, J lost 4 bases, and 5 bases stayed unmatched. The germline V gene has CDR1 DFQATT and CDR2 SNEGSKA (reference sequence).

This clonotype was recorded a few times. CDR3 region: CASSPRTRPPQYF. CDR3 coding DNA: TGTGCCAGCAGCCCGAGGACTCGCCCCCCGCAGTATTTT. The rearrangement uses TRBV7-8 and TRBJ2-3, with D possibly being TRBD2 (5 bases). In germline, CDR1 is SGHVS, CDR2 FQNEAQ. The CDR3 is 13 residues long. Deletions cut 5 bases from V and 10 bases from J, with 16 bases between.

J is TRBJ1-2 and V is TRBV7-2, with D possibly TRBD1 on 5 matching bases. The CDR3 is 15 residues long. V was trimmed by 5 bases and J by 3 bases, leaving 16 bases between them. Germline-derived CDR1 and CDR2 are SGHTA and FQGNSA. The CDR3 sequence is CASSELEGLYYGYTF. As DNA, the CDR3 is TGTGCCAGCAGCGAATTAGAGGGACTGTACTATGGCTACACCTTC.

In its sample, this clonotype was seen many times. The rearrangement links TRBV29-1 to TRBJ2-1; D may correspond to TRBD1 or TRBD2 (5 bases each). CDR1 is SQVTM, CDR2 ANQGSEA, per germline. Trimming pared 5 bases from V and 8 bases from J, leaving 16 bases between. The CDR3 consists of 13 residues. As DNA, the CDR3 is TGCAGCGTTCATAACGGGGCTGGCTATGAGCAGTTCTTC. Residues: CSVHNGAGYEQFF.

The chain recombines TRBV9 with TRBJ2-1; no clear D gene. The V gene's germline CDR1 is SGDLS and CDR2 YYNGEE. The CDR3 is 16 residues long. The germline V and J ends were trimmed by 4 bases and 0 bases, with 14 bases remaining between them. CDR3 in DNA: TGTGCCAGCAGCCCTCAAACATATTACTCCTACAATGAGCAGTTCTTC. This translates into CASSPQTYYSYNEQFF.

Here the CDR3 reads CSATPGQGLTFGTEAFF. DNA of the CDR3: TGCAGTGCTACCCCCGGACAGGGGTTAACTTTTGGCACTGAAGCTTTCTTT. The chain uses TRBV20-1 and TRBJ1-1; 9 bases fit TRBD1. Trimming at V came to 4 bases and at J to 4 bases, leaving 16 bases not matched to a gene. In germline, CDR1 is DFQATT, CDR2 SNEGSKA (reference sequence). The CDR3 totals 17 residues.

The table lists this clonotype with many counts. The chain combines TRBV6-6 with TRBJ1-5; no clear D. The CDR3 extends over 12 amino acids. V lost 6 bases and J lost 5, with 8 bases in between. CDR1 MNHNY and CDR2 SVGAGI come from the germline V gene (reference sequence). The CDR3 nucleotides read TGTGCCAGCAGCCCGACCGATCAGCCCCAGCATTTT. Translation: CASSPTDQPQHF.

V gene TRBV12-3 or TRBV12-4 combines with J gene TRBJ2-5, with 9 bases identical to TRBD1. The CDR3 length is 15 residues. J lost 4 bases, V lost 1 base, and 4 bases had no gene match. The CDR3 loop is CASSLGDREGETQYF. CDR3 sequence (DNA): TGTGCCAGCAGTTTAGGGGACAGGGAGGGAGAGACCCAGTACTTC.

This clonotype came up a few times. The chain is built from TRBV27 and TRBJ2-7; TRBD1 or TRBD2 may be the D gene (5 bases each). The CDR3 contains 14 residues. Germline V lookup: CDR1 MNHEY, CDR2 SMNVEV (reference sequence). V was clipped by 6 bases and J by 0 bases, with 12 bases between them. The CDR3 protein is CASSRGVLSYEQYF. The CDR3 nucleotides are TGTGCCAGCAGCAGAGGGGTACTCTCCTACGAGCAGTACTTC.

The chain couples TRBV5-1 to TRBJ1-1; the D gene is possibly TRBD1 (5 bases). Germline CDR1 SGHRS, CDR2 YFSETQ. Trimming cost V 0 bases and J 0 bases, with 9 bases left between them. This CDR3 spans 15 amino acids. The CDR3 nucleotides are TGCGCCAGCAGCTTGGAAACGGGACTGAACACTGAAGCTTTCTTT. This encodes CASSLETGLNTEAFF.

About this clonotype: A much bigger clone sits one base away, suggesting this may be a read error. V and J are TRBV9 and TRBJ2-1; TRBD2 matches 8 bases. The CDR3 has 16 amino acids. Germline-derived CDR1 and CDR2 are SGDLS and YYNGEE. In DNA form, the CDR3 reads TGTGCCAACAGCGAACCGGGACTAGGAAGAGCGGATGAGCAGTTCTTC. As protein: CANSEPGLGRADEQFF.

This clonotype was seen a handful of times. This chain joins TRBV27 and TRBJ2-1; 9 bases map to TRBD1. The CDR3 is 17 residues long. Trimming cost V 7 bases and J 5 bases; bases outside gene matches: 15. The germline V gene encodes CDR1 MNHEY and CDR2 SMNVEV (reference sequence). The CDR3 sequence is CASTLCLGQGVNNEQFF. CDR3 coding DNA: TGTGCCAGCACCCTTTGTCTGGGACAGGGAGTTAACAATGAGCAGTTCTTC.

This clonotype occurred many times. The chain uses TRBV10-3 and TRBJ1-5, with TRBD1 as a possible D gene (6 bases). Germline V CDR1 and CDR2: ENHRY, SYGVKD. The CDR3 loop spans 13 amino acids. Trimming left V 3 bases short and J 5 bases short, with 8 bases between. The CDR3, as DNA: TGTGCCATCAGTGAAGGGGGGGATCAGCCCCAGCATTTT. It specifies CAISEGGDQPQHF.

The chain carries TRBV4-1 and TRBJ1-5; no reliable D call. From germline, CDR1 is MGHRA and CDR2 YSYEKL. Trimming cost V 3 bases and J 7 bases, with 10 bases left between them. The CDR3 has 13 residues. CDR3 bases: TGCGCCAGCAGCCAGGTTGTACAACAGCCCCAGCATTTT. This translates into CASSQVVQQPQHF.

This clonotype was found a few times. The gene calls are TRBV20-1 and TRBJ2-1; TRBD2 matches 10 bases. V dropped 1 base and J dropped 8; count of bases not matched to a gene: 20. CDR3 length equals 19 residues. Germline assignment: CDR1 DFQATT and CDR2 SNEGSKA (reference sequence). The CDR3 loop reads CSARAFRASGGEGKHEQFF. The CDR3, as DNA: TGCAGTGCTAGAGCTTTTCGGGCTAGCGGGGGCGAGGGAAAACATGAGCAGTTCTTC.

The chain recombines TRBV27 with TRBJ2-1; the D is unclear. The V gene's germline CDR1 is MNHEY and CDR2 SMNVEV (reference sequence). V dropped 4 bases and J dropped 15 bases, with 16 bases sitting between them. The CDR3 covers 12 residues. The CDR3 DNA follows: TGTGCCAGCAGTTCCAGAACTGCAAGGTGGTTCTTC. Its translation: CASSSRTARWFF.

This clonotype was observed a handful of times. One end of the junction fails to match germline, which may point to a read error. The chain employs TRBV29-1 and TRBJ2-1; D not certain. The germline V gene encodes CDR1 SQVTM and CDR2 ANQGSEA. This CDR3 has 13 residues. CDR3 in DNA: TGCAGCGCCTCCGGGTCGGCTAACAATGAGCGGTTCTTC. Protein sequence: CSASGSANNERFF.

The sample holds a few counts of this clonotype. The rearrangement links TRBV6-2 or TRBV6-3 to TRBJ2-1; D uncertain. The CDR3 contains 13 residues. V lost 8 bases and J lost 0, with 8 bases in between. Germline assignment: CDR1 MNHEY and CDR2 SVGEGT. CDR3 nucleotides: TGTGCCAGCCGGCTTCGCTCCTACAATGAGCAGTTCTTC. Protein sequence: CASRLRSYNEQFF.

The genes are TRBV20-1 and TRBJ2-7; weak D call: TRBD1 (5 bases). CDR3 length: 15 residues. V lost 0 bases, J lost 0 bases, and 12 bases lay in between. Germline V gene data show CDR1 as DFQATT and CDR2 as SNEGSKA (reference sequence). CDR3 protein: CSARDGADSSYEQYF. As DNA, the CDR3 is TGCAGTGCTAGAGATGGGGCCGACAGCTCCTACGAGCAGTACTTC.

In this sample, this clonotype turned up a few times. The chain uses TRBV27 and TRBJ1-5, with a possible D match to TRBD1 (5 bases). Germline CDR1 is MNHEY and CDR2 is SMNVEV (reference sequence). V shed 6 bases and J shed 3 bases, with 12 bases lying between them. The CDR3 has 14 amino acids. CDR3 residues: CASRDGGLNQPQHF. In DNA, the CDR3 is TGTGCCAGCAGGGATGGGGGTCTCAATCAGCCCCAGCATTTT.